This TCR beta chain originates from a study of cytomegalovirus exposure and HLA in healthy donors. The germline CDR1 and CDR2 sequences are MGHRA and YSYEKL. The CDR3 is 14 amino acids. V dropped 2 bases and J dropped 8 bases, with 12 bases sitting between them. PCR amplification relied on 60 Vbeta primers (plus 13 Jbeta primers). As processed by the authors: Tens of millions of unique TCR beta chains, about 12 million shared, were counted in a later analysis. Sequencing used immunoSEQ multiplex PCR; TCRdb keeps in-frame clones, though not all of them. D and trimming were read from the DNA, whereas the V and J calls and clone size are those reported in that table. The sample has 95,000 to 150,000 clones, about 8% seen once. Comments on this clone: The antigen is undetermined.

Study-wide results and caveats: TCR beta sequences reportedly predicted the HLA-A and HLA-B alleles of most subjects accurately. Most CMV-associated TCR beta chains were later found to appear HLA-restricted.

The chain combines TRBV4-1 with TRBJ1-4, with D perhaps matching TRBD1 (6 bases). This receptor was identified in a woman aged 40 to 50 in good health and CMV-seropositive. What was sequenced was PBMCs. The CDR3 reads CASSQMGAYEKLFF. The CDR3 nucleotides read TGCGCCAGCAGCCAAATGGGGGCGTACGAAAAACTGTTTTTT.